What follows are 9 T cell receptor beta chains derived from one specimen sequenced in a study of T cell changes during pregnancy in multiple sclerosis. Profiling relied on immunoSEQ multiplex PCR, and the TCRdb table lists in-frame clones only, not all of them. The sample has more than 25,000 clones, about 90% seen once. Here the sequenced sample was peripheral blood, taken in the first trimester of pregnancy. All receptors derive from a female donor in good health, enrolled as a control in a pregnancy study.

CDR3 bases: TGTGCCAGCAGCTTGGTAACTAGCGGCTACAATGAGCAGTTCTTC. Protein: CASSLVTSGYNEQFF. This chain connects TRBV5-4 to TRBJ2-1; 8 positions match TRBD2. With 0 bases clipped from V and 3 bases from J, the junction kept 2 bases outside the gene matches. This CDR3 is built from 15 residues. The germline V gene encodes CDR1 SGHNT and CDR2 YYREEE (reference sequence).

J is TRBJ1-1 and V is TRBV7-6; D unresolved. The CDR3 is made up of 12 amino acids. Trimming took 5 bases from V and 6 from J, leaving 10 bases between them. Germline CDR1 reads SGHVS; CDR2 reads FNYEAQ. The CDR3, as DNA: TGTGCCAGCAGCGATATCGGGGCTGAAGCTTTCTTT. Amino acid sequence: CASSDIGAEAFF. The full variable domain, completed using reference TRBV7-6 and TRBJ1-1, is GAGVSQSPRYKVTKRGQDVALRCDPISGHVSLYWYRQALGQGPEFLTYFNYEAQQDKSGLPNDRFSAERPEGSISTLTIQRTEQRDSAMYRCASSDIGAEAFFGQGTRLTVV.

CDR3 nucleotides: TGTGCCAGCAGCCCGGGGAGGGGGCAGTACTTC. This codes for CASSPGRGQYF. The V and J genes are TRBV6-5 and TRBJ2-5; tentative D call: TRBD2 (7 bases). Germline lookup yields CDR1 MNHEY and CDR2 SVGAGI. This CDR3 is 11 amino acids long. V gave up 6 bases and J gave up 11 bases, with 13 bases separating them.

The V gene is TRBV19, the J gene TRBJ2-1; perhaps TRBD2 as D (5 bases). This CDR3 spans 13 amino acids. CDR1 is LNHDA and CDR2 is SQIVND in the germline V gene (reference sequence). The V end lost 0 bases, the J end lost 8 bases, and 8 bases lay between the germline ends. In DNA form, the CDR3 reads TGTGCCAGTAGTATAGACGCGGAGGATGAGCAGTTCTTC. Residues: CASSIDAEDEQFF.

This sequence joins TRBV18 and TRBJ2-5; D perhaps matches TRBD1 (5 bases). The CDR3 is made up of 15 amino acids. Germline V lookup: CDR1 KGHSH, CDR2 LQKENI. Trimming took off 0 bases at V and 2 bases at J, with 10 bases between the two ends. CDR3 nucleotides: TGTGCCAGCTCACCACCTGCAGGGCGGCAAGAGACCCAGTACTTC. This gives the protein CASSPPAGRQETQYF.

The rearrangement joins TRBV7-4 to TRBJ1-5; 9 bases agree with TRBD1. V lost 4 bases to trimming and J lost 2 bases; unmatched junction nucleotides: 3. CDR1 is SGHVT, CDR2 SQSDAQ, per germline. This CDR3 is built from 15 residues. DNA for the CDR3: TGTGCCAGCAGCTCCTGGACAGGGGGCAATCAGCCCCAGCATTTT. This gives the protein CASSSWTGGNQPQHF.

The chain is built from TRBV10-1 and TRBJ2-7; no firm D call. V shed 8 bases and J shed 5 bases, with 10 bases lying between them. Germline CDR1 WNHNN, CDR2 SYGVQD (reference sequence). There are 11 residues in the CDR3. The CDR3 DNA follows: TGCGCCAGCCCTCCCACTCACGAGCAGTACTTC. This encodes CASPPTHEQYF.

The rearrangement joins TRBV27 to TRBJ2-7; 9 bases are shared with TRBD1. The ends lost 6 bases at V and 5 bases at J; junction bases unmatched: 23. Germline-derived CDR1 and CDR2 are MNHEY and SMNVEV (reference sequence). The CDR3 runs to 19 residues. CDR3 DNA sequence: TGTGCCAGCAGACGAGACCCTCTCCCGAGTGGGACAGGGATCAACGAGCAGTACTTC. This gives the protein CASRRDPLPSGTGINEQYF.

This clone came up once. This chain joins TRBV7-9 and TRBJ2-3, with 10 bases identical to TRBD2. The V segment lost 4 bases and the J segment 3 bases; nucleotides outside the gene matches: 7. The CDR3 extends over 16 amino acids. The germline gives CDR1 SEHNR, CDR2 FQNEAQ (reference sequence). The CDR3 DNA sequence: TGTGCCAGCAGCTCCCAAGCGGGAGGGCCGACAGATACGCAGTATTTT. It encodes CASSSQAGGPTDTQYF.